The 20 T cell receptor beta chains in this list originate from one sample, sequenced in a study of T cell responses to AZD1222 COVID-19 vaccine. Assay used: immunoSEQ multiplex PCR; TCRdb lists only in-frame clones, some missing. The sample contains tens of thousands of clones, about 90% of which appear only once. Sequences were derived from peripheral blood, sampled on day 0 of AZD1222 vaccination. Every receptor here comes from an adult in good health.

In this sample, this clone turned up a few times. The chain has TRBV14 and TRBJ2-5; 9 bases line up with TRBD2. The CDR3 length is 14 residues. After removal of 4 bases from V and 5 bases from J, the junction contained 5 bases not matched to a gene. Germline CDR1 SGHDN, CDR2 FVKESK. CDR3 loop: CASSRFAGGETQYF. As DNA, the CDR3 is TGTGCCAGCAGCCGCTTCGCGGGAGGGGAGACCCAGTACTTC.

The rearrangement uses TRBV3-1 (or the pseudogene TRBV3-2) and TRBJ2-1; 9 positions agree with TRBD2. The CDR3 is made up of 16 amino acids. V dropped 0 bases and J dropped 6; count of bases not matched to a gene: 6. The germline gives CDR1 LGHDT, CDR2 YNNKEL (reference sequence). The CDR3: CASSQELAGRVNEQFF. CDR3 DNA sequence: TGTGCCAGCAGCCAAGAGCTAGCGGGAAGGGTCAATGAGCAGTTCTTC.

The chain uses TRBV29-1 and TRBJ1-1, with D possibly being TRBD1 (5 bases). This CDR3 is 14 amino acids long. CDR1 is SQVTM, CDR2 ANQGSEA, per germline. Trimming cost V 5 bases and J 0 bases, with 13 bases left between them. CDR3 coding DNA: TGCAGCGTTAGGGTCGGGGGTATGAACACTGAAGCTTTCTTT. Translated, it gives CSVRVGGMNTEAFF.

The rearrangement joins TRBV28 to TRBJ2-2; TRBD2 agrees at 8 bases. Germline V gives CDR1 MDHEN, CDR2 SYDVKM. The CDR3 totals 18 residues. V lost 2 bases and J lost 5; bases outside the gene matches: 13. CDR3 amino acids: CASSLSGSGLVGTGELFF. For the CDR3, the DNA is TGTGCCAGCAGTTTAAGTGGCTCGGGACTAGTGGGGACCGGGGAGCTGTTTTTT. Based on the CDR3 plus reference TRBV28 and TRBJ2-2, the full variable domain is DVKVTQSSRYLVKRTGEKVFLECVQDMDHENMFWYRQDPGLGLRLIYFSYDVKMKEKGDIPEGYSVSREKKERFSLILESASTNQTSMYLCASSLSGSGLVGTGELFFGEGSRLTVL.

The chain couples TRBV3-1 (or the pseudogene TRBV3-2) to TRBJ2-7; D remains ambiguous. V lost 4 bases and J 6 bases, leaving 16 bases between the germline ends. There are 14 residues in the CDR3. Germline V gene data show CDR1 as LGHDT and CDR2 as YNNKEL (reference sequence). CDR3 in DNA: TGTGCCAGCAGCCGCACATCGGAAGGCTTCGAGCAGTACTTC. Encoded protein: CASSRTSEGFEQYF.

The chain is built from TRBV2 and TRBJ1-5, with a possible D match to TRBD1 (5 bases). Germline V lookup: CDR1 SNHLY, CDR2 FYNNEI. The V gene lost 6 bases and the J gene lost 3 bases, with 9 bases spanning the gap. The CDR3 is 13 residues long. Written as DNA, the CDR3 is TGTGCCAGCAGCGTGACAGTCAATCAGCCCCAGCATTTT. This gives the protein CASSVTVNQPQHF.

V usage is TRBV4-1 and J usage is TRBJ1-5; D not resolved. V was clipped by 6 bases and J by 5 bases, with 17 bases between them. CDR3 size: 15 residues. In germline, CDR1 is MGHRA, CDR2 YSYEKL. In DNA, the CDR3 is TGCGCCAGCAGTCCAGGTACCCAGGCGGATCAGCCCCAGCATTTT. Amino acid sequence: CASSPGTQADQPQHF.

The CDR3 DNA reads as TGTGCCAGCAGAGGGCAGGCGGAAGGCTACACCTTC. Its translation: CASRGQAEGYTF. The rearrangement links TRBV6-5 to TRBJ1-2; D gene ambiguous. The V end was cut by 6 bases, the J end by 8 bases, with 13 bases between. This CDR3 has 12 residues. Germline assignment: CDR1 MNHEY and CDR2 SVGAGI.

This chain links TRBV7-2 with TRBJ2-1; D unresolved. Trimming shortened V by 4 bases and J by 5 bases, and 9 bases separated the two germline ends. This CDR3 region has 13 residues. Germline loops: CDR1 SGHTA, CDR2 FQGNSA. CDR3: CASSSYLDNEQFF. The CDR3 DNA reads TGTGCCAGCAGCTCCTATCTGGACAATGAGCAGTTCTTC.

The chain couples TRBV28 to TRBJ1-4, with D unclear. The V gene lost 2 bases and the J gene lost 5 bases, with 6 bases spanning the gap. Germline CDR1 and CDR2: MDHEN and SYDVKM. The CDR3 spans 13 residues. CDR3 residues: CASSLQVNEKLFF. CDR3 nucleotide sequence: TGTGCCAGCAGTTTACAAGTAAATGAAAAACTGTTTTTT.

The CDR3 region is CASSLETALSSYEQYF. CDR3 bases: TGCGCCAGCAGCTTGGAGACAGCATTGAGCTCCTACGAGCAGTACTTC. V is TRBV5-1 and J is TRBJ2-7, with D perhaps matching TRBD1 (5 bases). This CDR3 has 16 amino acids. CDR1 is SGHRS, CDR2 YFSETQ, per germline. V shed 0 bases and J shed 0 bases, with 13 bases lying between them.

This clone was detected a few times. The chain employs TRBV6-5 and TRBJ1-6, with 7 bases matching TRBD1. Per germline, CDR1 MNHEY and CDR2 SVGAGI. The CDR3 is 16 amino acids. After removal of 2 bases from V and 5 bases from J, the junction contained 6 bases not matched to a gene. CDR3 in amino acids: CASSYIPGQNNSPLHF. The CDR3 DNA reads TGTGCCAGCAGTTACATCCCGGGACAGAATAATTCACCCCTCCACTTT.

The chain joins TRBV13 to TRBJ2-3; 8 nucleotides line up with TRBD2. Trimming cost V 0 bases and J 4 bases; bases outside gene matches: 15. This CDR3 is built from 19 residues. Germline loops: CDR1 PRHDT, CDR2 FYEKMQ (reference sequence). CDR3 DNA sequence: TGTGCCAGCAGCTTAGGCACCCCCGGGGGGGGGAGTGTGGCAGATACGCAGTATTTT. It is translated as CASSLGTPGGGSVADTQYF.

To note about this clone: A junction boundary mismatches the germline segment, possibly from a read error. V usage is TRBV3-1 (or the pseudogene TRBV3-2) and J usage is TRBJ1-1, with D possibly being TRBD1 (5 bases). The CDR3 has 12 residues. Germline CDR1 and CDR2: LGHDT and YNNKEL (reference sequence). DNA of the CDR3: TGTGCCAGCAGCCAACCCTCCGGCCGGGGGATCTTT. It specifies CASSQPSGRGIF.

The chain employs TRBV5-1 and TRBJ1-1; 7 positions match TRBD1. This CDR3 has 14 residues. V shed 2 bases and J 5 bases; nucleotides not matched to a gene: 6. Germline CDR1 SGHRS, CDR2 YFSETQ. The CDR3 bases are TGCGCCAGCAGCTTTACAGGGGAGAAAACTGAAGCTTTCTTT. Amino acid sequence: CASSFTGEKTEAFF. The full variable domain, with the rest looked up from reference TRBV5-1 and TRBJ1-1, is KAGVTQTPRYLIKTRGQQVTLSCSPISGHRSVSWYQQTPGQGLQFLFEYFSETQRNKGNFPGRFSGRQFSNSRSEMNVSTLELGDSALYLCASSFTGEKTEAFFGQGTRLTVV.

This rearrangement joins TRBV2 to TRBJ2-1; D is ambiguous. The CDR3 has 18 amino acids. Deletions cut 6 bases from V and 8 bases from J, with 29 bases between. From germline, CDR1 is SNHLY and CDR2 FYNNEI. CDR3: CASRYTLGAAGGVYEQFF. In DNA, the CDR3 is TGTGCCAGCAGATACACCCTAGGAGCCGCCGGTGGTGTATATGAGCAGTTCTTC. Full variable domain (remainder filled in from reference TRBV2 and TRBJ2-1): EPEVTQTPSHQVTQMGQEVILRCVPISNHLYFYWYRQILGQKVEFLVSFYNNEISEKSEIFDDQFSVERPDGSNFTLKIRSTKLEDSAMYFCASRYTLGAAGGVYEQFFGPGTRLTVL.

The CDR3 here is CASSETPDSYSGANVLTF. The CDR3 DNA sequence: TGTGCCAGCAGCGAAACCCCGGACAGCTACTCTGGGGCCAACGTCCTGACTTTC. This rearrangement joins TRBV9 to TRBJ2-6; possible D gene TRBD1, 6 bases. Trimming shortened V by 3 bases and J by 0 bases, and 16 bases separated the two germline ends. Germline V gene sequence: CDR1 SGDLS, CDR2 YYNGEE. The CDR3 is 18 residues long.

The gene calls are TRBV28 and TRBJ1-3; D unresolved. Germline CDR1 reads MDHEN; CDR2 reads SYDVKM. The CDR3 has 16 residues. V was trimmed by 8 bases and J by 3 bases, leaving 20 bases between them. CDR3 nucleotides: TGTGCCAGCTACGCTCATAGCAGAGTAGGTGGAAACACCATATATTTT. Translated, it gives CASYAHSRVGGNTIYF.

The chain uses TRBV5-5 and TRBJ1-2; possible D gene TRBD1, 5 bases. CDR1 and CDR2 (germline): SGHKS, YYEKEE (reference sequence). The CDR3 has 14 amino acids. The V gene lost 3 bases and the J gene lost 2 bases, with 11 bases spanning the gap. Written as DNA, the CDR3 is TGTGCCAGCAGCTCCAGCTCAGGGAACTATGGCTACACCTTC. Protein sequence: CASSSSSGNYGYTF.

The chain has TRBV19 and TRBJ2-7; the match to TRBD1 covers 10 bases. The CDR3 is 14 amino acids. The junction had 3 bases not matched to a gene; V was cut back by 4 bases and J by 3 bases. Per germline, CDR1 LNHDA and CDR2 SQIVND (reference sequence). The DNA of the CDR3 is TGTGCCAGTAGTAGTGGACAGGGGGTCTACGAGCAGTACTTC. Its translation is CASSSGQGVYEQYF.